Listed below are T cell receptor beta chains from one sample, sequenced in a study of blood T cell repertoires in COVID-19. TCRdb keeps only in-frame clones here, not all; method: immunoSEQ multiplex PCR. The data contain more than 85,000 clones, around 92% of them seen just once; the ten biggest clones take up about 4%. The sequencing input was peripheral blood. These receptors all come from a man between 18 and 35 years old with acute or convalescent COVID-19. The CDR3 runs from the conserved cysteine through the conserved F or W. A D gene is named only where the DNA matches it firmly. Expanded clones get a size class; other rows say once, few or many, or leave the size out.

j_gene	d_gene	abundance	v_gene	CDR3aa	CDR3nt
TRBJ2-1	-	-	TRBV6-1	CASSEGRRNEQFF	TGTGCCAGCAGTGAAGGAAGGAGGAATGAGCAGTTCTTC
TRBJ1-5	-	-	TRBV19	CASSMVEGFSNQPQHF	TGTGCCAGTAGTATGGTGGAGGGTTTTAGCAATCAGCCCCAGCATTTT
TRBJ2-7	-	-	TRBV4-1	CASSQEEGGVFYEQYF	TGCGCCAGCAGCCAAGAGGAGGGGGGGGTATTCTACGAGCAGTACTTC
TRBJ2-3	-	-	TRBV9	CASSVGGSGTDTQYF	TGTGCCAGCAGCGTAGGGGGTAGCGGCACAGATACGCAGTATTTT
TRBJ1-1	TRBD1	-	TRBV10-2	CASSVPPGQPREVFF	TGCGCCAGCAGTGTCCCACCGGGACAGCCCCGAGAAGTTTTCTTT
TRBJ2-1	TRBD1	-	TRBV4-1	CASSRQQGPTYNEQFF	TGCGCCAGCAGCCGGCAACAGGGGCCTACCTACAATGAGCAGTTCTTC
TRBJ1-3	TRBD1	-	TRBV3-1/TRBV3-2	CASSQNRGYSGNTIYF	TGTGCCAGCAGCCAAAACAGGGGTTACTCTGGAAACACCATATATTTT
TRBJ2-1	-	-	TRBV18	CASSPPGLWGNEQFF	TGTGCCAGCTCACCACCGGGACTCTGGGGCAATGAGCAGTTCTTC
TRBJ1-1	-	-	TRBV11-2	CASSLVGGNTEAFF	TGTGCCAGCAGCTTAGTGGGGGGGAACACTGAAGCTTTCTTT
TRBJ2-3	TRBD1	-	TRBV9	CASSVDFWDRATDTQYF	TGTGCCAGCAGCGTAGATTTCTGGGACAGGGCAACAGATACGCAGTATTTT
TRBJ2-3	TRBD2	-	TRBV10-1	CATGLAGVNADTQYF	TGCGCCACCGGACTAGCGGGAGTTAATGCAGATACGCAGTATTTT
TRBJ2-5	-	-	TRBV21-1	CASSRYPTLAETQYF	TGTGCCAGCAGCAGATATCCGACACTGGCGGAGACCCAGTACTTC
TRBJ2-7	-	-	TRBV24-1	CATSDAQDNYEQYF	TGTGCCACCAGTGATGCTCAGGACAACTACGAGCAGTACTTC
TRBJ1-2	TRBD1	-	TRBV19	CASSTGQGDGYTF	TGTGCCAGTAGTACCGGTCAGGGGGATGGCTACACCTTC
TRBJ2-3	-	-	TRBV7-6	CASSLGSGLSTDTQYF	TGTGCCAGCAGCTTAGGTAGCGGCTTAAGCACAGATACGCAGTATTTT
TRBJ1-1	-	-	TRBV6-4	CASRAGRETEAFF	TGTGCCAGCAGGGCAGGGAGGGAAACTGAAGCTTTCTTT
TRBJ1-2	TRBD1	-	TRBV5-1	CASSPPRGTGDGYTF	TGCGCCAGCAGCCCACCCCGTGGGACAGGTGATGGCTACACCTTC
TRBJ1-1	-	once	TRBV5-1	CASSLVRGNTEAFF	TGCGCCAGCAGCTTGGTGCGGGGGAACACTGAAGCTTTCTTT
TRBJ2-7	TRBD1	-	TRBV27	CASSLNRGFYEQYF	TGTGCCAGCAGTTTGAACAGGGGATTCTACGAGCAGTACTTC
TRBJ1-2	TRBD1	-	TRBV20-1	CSASDRGRRGYTF	TGCAGTGCTAGTGACAGGGGGCGGCGAGGCTACACCTTC
TRBJ1-4	-	once	TRBV7-9	CASSPAGQREKLFF	TGTGCCAGCAGCCCGGCTGGACAGAGGGAAAAACTGTTTTTT
TRBJ1-5	TRBD1	-	TRBV6-5	CATRGTGGFNQPQHF	TGTGCCACCAGGGGGACAGGGGGCTTCAATCAGCCCCAGCATTTT